Below are 6 T cell receptor beta chains sequenced from a single sample in a study of T-cell memory formation after mild COVID-19. TCRdb ran MiXCR on the 5' RACE reads and lists one entry per CDR3 protein. The sample yields some 150,000 distinct CDR3 sequences, 19% seen once. What was sequenced was PBMCs or a T cell subset sorted from them (not recorded which). The receptors were gathered from an adult woman who had mild COVID-19 (a few samples of this study predate the infection). Cell type and time point are not known.

This clonotype was detected only a few times. The V and J genes are TRBV12-3 or TRBV12-4 and TRBJ1-4; D is unclear. The V end lost 5 bases, the J end lost 8 bases, and 9 bases lay between the germline ends. CDR3 length: 12 amino acids. The CDR3, as DNA: TGTGCCAGCAGTCCTACCCGGGAAAAACTGTTTTTT. As protein: CASSPTREKLFF.

This clonotype was counted between two and nine times. J is TRBJ2-3 and V is TRBV7-8; 7 positions agree with TRBD1. The J segment lost 4 bases and the V segment lost 4 bases, leaving 8 bases of the junction unmatched. CDR3 length equals 15 residues. Germline values: CDR1 SGHVS, CDR2 FQNEAQ. The CDR3 protein is CASSSRDRAADTQYF. The CDR3 DNA reads as TGTGCCAGCAGCTCGCGCGACAGGGCTGCAGATACGCAGTATTTT.

Only a few counts were recorded for this clonotype. The chain recombines TRBV6-2 or TRBV6-3 with TRBJ2-1; 8 bases fit TRBD2. The CDR3 extends over 15 amino acids. Germline-derived CDR1 and CDR2 are MNHEY and SVGEGT. V dropped 5 bases and J dropped 3; count of bases not matched to a gene: 6. CDR3 sequence reads: CASSRLAGLYNEQFF. The CDR3 nucleotides read TGTGCCAGCAGTCGCTTAGCGGGACTCTACAATGAGCAGTTCTTC.

This clonotype was recorded a few times. V and J are TRBV7-2 and TRBJ1-5, with 7 bases fitting TRBD1. After removal of 8 bases from V and 7 bases from J, the junction contained 8 bases not matched to a gene. Germline assignment: CDR1 SGHTA and CDR2 FQGNSA. There are 13 residues in the CDR3. DNA of the CDR3: TGTGCCAGCTGTCGACAGGGAGGGCAGCCCCAGCATTTT. Translating it yields CASCRQGGQPQHF.

This chain links TRBV7-2 with TRBJ2-3; D remains unclear. V lost 0 bases and J lost 0, with 7 bases in between. CDR3 length equals 15 residues. Germline CDR1 reads SGHTA; CDR2 reads FQGNSA. CDR3 amino acids: CASSLADTSTDTQYF. The DNA for the CDR3 is TGTGCCAGCAGCTTAGCCGACACTAGCACAGATACGCAGTATTTT.

This clonotype occurred many times. The chain employs TRBV7-2 and TRBJ2-7, with 8 nucleotides matching TRBD2. The germline V gene encodes CDR1 SGHTA and CDR2 FQGNSA. J lost 6 bases, V lost 5 bases, and 12 bases had no gene match. This CDR3 contains 15 residues. This CDR3 reads CASSPTSGVPGEQYF. The CDR3 nucleotides read TGTGCCAGCAGCCCAACTAGCGGAGTCCCCGGCGAGCAGTACTTC. Combining the CDR3 with reference TRBV7-2 and TRBJ2-7 gives the whole variable domain GAGVSQSPSNKVTEKGKDVELRCDPISGHTALYWYRQSLGQGLEFLIYFQGNSAPDKSGLPSDRFSAERTGGSVSTLTIQRTQQEDSAVYLCASSPTSGVPGEQYFGPGTRLTVT.